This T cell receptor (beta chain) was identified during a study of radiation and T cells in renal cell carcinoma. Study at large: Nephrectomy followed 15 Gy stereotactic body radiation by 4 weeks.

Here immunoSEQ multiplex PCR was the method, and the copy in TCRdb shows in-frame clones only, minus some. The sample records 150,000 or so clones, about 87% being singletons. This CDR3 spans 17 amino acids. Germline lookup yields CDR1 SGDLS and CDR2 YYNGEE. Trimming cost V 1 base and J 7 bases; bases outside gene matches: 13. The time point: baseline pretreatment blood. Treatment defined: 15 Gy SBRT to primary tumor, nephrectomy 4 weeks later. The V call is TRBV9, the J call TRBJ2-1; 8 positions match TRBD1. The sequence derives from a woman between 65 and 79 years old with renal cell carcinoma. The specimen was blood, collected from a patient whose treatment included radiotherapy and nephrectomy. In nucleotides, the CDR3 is TGTGCCAGCAGCGTAAACCCCGGGGGACAGGTATGGAATGAGCAGTTCTTC. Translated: CASSVNPGGQVWNEQFF.